This TCR beta chain emerged from a study of regulatory T cells in long-lasting Graves disease. As for time point: newly diagnosed GD, antithyroid drugs for less than 3 months. Extracted RNA from PBMCs served as the source of the TCR library. TCR beta libraries were built with iRepertoire HTBI primers and Arm-PCR of CDR3 regions. A single record per CDR3 protein comes from TCRdb applying MiXCR to the multiplex PCR reads. In the table there are a few hundred thousand distinct CDR3 sequences, approximately 16% of which are singletons. This clonotype was observed a few times. V shed 0 bases and J shed 6 bases, with 9 bases lying between them. There are 13 residues in the CDR3. Per the germline V gene, CDR1 is SGHRS and CDR2 is YFSETQ. The same data also contributed to another study, on T cells in Graves' hyperthyroidism and ophthalmopathy.

The sample in question was peripheral blood mononuclear cells (PBMCs), obtained at new diagnosis, from a patient treated with antithyroid drugs. This sequence originates from a man aged 35 to 55 with Graves disease. The V and J genes are TRBV5-1 and TRBJ2-5; the D is unclear. As DNA, the CDR3 is TGCGCCAGCAGCTTGGACCCCCTGAAGACCCAGTACTTC. Translation gives CASSLDPLKTQYF.